The source of this TCR beta chain is a study of PD-1 blockade in mismatch repair-deficient tumors. Whole-study findings and limits: Rapid post-treatment expansion, then contraction, generally preceding radiologic response, marked tumor-resident clones.

A remark on this clone: Its antigen is not known.

A few pembrolizumab responders had their TCRs sequenced. Clones were read by immunoSEQ multiplex PCR, and TCRdb kept only the in-frame ones, dropping some. Among about 79,000 clones listed, 70% to 90% were seen once. The CDR3 consists of 15 residues. The J segment lost 4 bases and the V segment lost 6 bases, leaving 11 bases of the junction unmatched. Germline CDR1 is MDHEN and CDR2 is SYDVKM. Here the sequenced sample was peripheral blood, taken 44 weeks after starting pembrolizumab. V and J are TRBV28 and TRBJ2-7; 8 nucleotides line up with TRBD1. The source is an adult with mismatch repair-deficient cancer. In DNA form, the CDR3 reads TGTGCCAGCAGCATCCCGGACAGGGACCTATACGAGCAGTACTTC. Protein product: CASSIPDRDLYEQYF.